This T cell receptor (beta chain) was sequenced for a study of blood T cell repertoires in COVID-19. Here immunoSEQ multiplex PCR was the method, and the copy in TCRdb shows in-frame clones only, minus some. The table lists some 210,000 clones, approximately 78% of them singletons. The CDR3 loop spans 12 amino acids. CDR1 and CDR2 (germline): GTSNPN, SVGIG (reference sequence). The V segment lost 3 bases and the J segment 10 bases; nucleotides outside the gene matches: 6. What the recovered Cohort 3 donors had was two negative PCRs, clearance, or symptom resolution. This chain joins TRBV30 and TRBJ1-1, with TRBD1 identical over 9 bases. The sequence derives from a man aged 35-49 years who had recovered from COVID-19. Sequenced input: PBMCs or T cells enriched from blood (not recorded which). CDR3 DNA: TGTGCCTGGAGCCAACAGGGGGCGGGAGCTTTCTTT. This gives the protein CAWSQQGAGAFF.